This TCR beta chain was identified in a study of beta chain features in type 1 diabetes. Whole-study findings and limits: A moderate, significant TCRB CDR3 shortening appeared in type 1 diabetes across four CD4+ subsets. Fewer junction insertions and more nucleotide deletions appeared in type 1 diabetes patients.

The table lists this clone with a few counts. Its antigen is not identified. With 0 bases removed from V and 0 bases from J, the gap between germline ends came to 15 bases. This CDR3 region has 17 residues. Looked up from germline, CDR1 is LGHNA and CDR2 is YNFKEQ. Reverse transcription of all isolated RNA meant that expressed TCRB transcripts were sequenced. The average read count of naive, central memory and regulatory T cell samples was approximately 3.9 million. The method was immunoSEQ multiplex PCR; TCRdb's version includes in-frame clones alone and lacks a portion of them. This sample has hundreds of thousands of clones; approximately 11% occur once, and the top ten carry about 0.018%. A sort by CD45RO/CCR7/CD25/CD127/CD95/CD27 yielded CD4+ naive, central memory, regulatory and stem cell-like memory cells. Sorting produced populations that all topped 95% purity.

The sample comprised naive CD4+ T cells from blood. The V gene is TRBV4-2, the J gene TRBJ2-7; D might be TRBD1 (5 bases). The sequence came from a man aged 25-40 years with type 1 diabetes. The DNA of the CDR3 is TGTGCCAGCAGCCAAGAGGTGGCAGGGTACGACTCCTACGAGCAGTACTTC. This translates into CASSQEVAGYDSYEQYF.